These T cell receptor beta chains were read from a single sample in a study of blood T cells in healthy people across ages. In TCRdb, the 5' RACE reads were re-called with MiXCR into one record per CDR3 protein. The top ten hold 15% of the sample, which has hundreds of thousands of distinct CDR3 sequences, approximately 29% seen once. Sequenced: blood. All receptors come from an elderly woman in good health. The CDR3 runs from the conserved cysteine through the conserved F or W. The order of the fields is J gene, clone size, D gene, V gene, CDR3 DNA, CDR3 protein. D genes are given only for firm matches. The size entry is marked missing in some rows and otherwise reads once, few, many or a size class.

J gene: TRBJ2-7; clone size: many; D gene: TRBD1; V gene: TRBV7-2; CDR3 DNA: TGTGCCAGCAGCTTAGAGGGACAGGGGCTGGGTGAGCAGTACTTC; CDR3 protein: CASSLEGQGLGEQYF
J gene: TRBJ2-1; clone size: few; D gene: NA; V gene: TRBV27; CDR3 DNA: TGTGCCACCCATAGAGCGGGGACAACGGGGAATGAGCAGTTCTTC; CDR3 protein: CATHRAGTTGNEQFF
J gene: TRBJ1-5; clone size: many; D gene: NA; V gene: TRBV29-1; CDR3 DNA: TGCAGCGTTAGGGGTGTAGGCAATCAGCCCCAGCATTTT; CDR3 protein: CSVRGVGNQPQHF
J gene: TRBJ2-1; clone size: NA; D gene: NA; V gene: TRBV29-1; CDR3 DNA: TGCAGCGCGCCGGGAATAACTCACAATGAGCAGTTCTTC; CDR3 protein: CSAPGITHNEQFF
J gene: TRBJ1-4; clone size: many; D gene: NA; V gene: TRBV20-1; CDR3 DNA: TGCAGTGCCCGGACGGGCCTGACAGCAACTAATGAAAAACTGTTTTTT; CDR3 protein: CSARTGLTATNEKLFF
J gene: TRBJ1-1; clone size: few; D gene: NA; V gene: TRBV9; CDR3 DNA: TGTGCCAGCAGCCCAGGGGTTTACACTGAAGCTTTCTTT; CDR3 protein: CASSPGVYTEAFF
J gene: TRBJ2-3; clone size: many; D gene: TRBD1; V gene: TRBV15; CDR3 DNA: TGTGCCACCAGCATTTCCCTGACAGGGGCAGATACGCAGTATTTT; CDR3 protein: CATSISLTGADTQYF
J gene: TRBJ1-1; clone size: few; D gene: NA; V gene: TRBV5-1; CDR3 DNA: TGCGCCAGCAGCTCTCAGACAGCCGCGGGCACTGAAGCTTTCTTT; CDR3 protein: CASSSQTAAGTEAFF
J gene: TRBJ2-7; clone size: many; D gene: NA; V gene: TRBV11-2; CDR3 DNA: TGTGCCAGCAGCTCCGCCTACGAGCAGTACTTC; CDR3 protein: CASSSAYEQYF
J gene: TRBJ2-6; clone size: NA; D gene: TRBD1; V gene: TRBV6-4; CDR3 DNA: TGTGCCAGCAGTGAGGACAGGGGTGGGGCCAACGTCCTGACTTTC; CDR3 protein: CASSEDRGGANVLTF
J gene: TRBJ1-6; clone size: many; D gene: NA; V gene: TRBV7-9; CDR3 DNA: TGTGCCAGCAGCTTTCAAGGGGACTCACCCCTCCACTTT; CDR3 protein: CASSFQGDSPLHF
J gene: TRBJ2-7; clone size: many; D gene: NA; V gene: TRBV7-8; CDR3 DNA: TGTGCCAGCAGCCGATTCTTAGACCAAGGGGGAGCGTACTTC; CDR3 protein: CASSRFLDQGGAYF
J gene: TRBJ2-1; clone size: many; D gene: NA; V gene: TRBV15; CDR3 DNA: TGTGCCACCAGCAGACCCGCTAGCGCCGTCTCCTACAATGAGCAGTTCTTC; CDR3 protein: CATSRPASAVSYNEQFF
J gene: TRBJ2-5; clone size: many; D gene: TRBD1; V gene: TRBV14; CDR3 DNA: TGTGCCAGCAGCCCCATCGACAGGGAAGAGACCCAGTACTTC; CDR3 protein: CASSPIDREETQYF
J gene: TRBJ2-1; clone size: NA; D gene: TRBD1; V gene: TRBV28; CDR3 DNA: TGTGCCAGCAGTTTACAGGGGACAGGGGATCAGGAGCAGTTCTTC; CDR3 protein: CASSLQGTGDQEQFF
J gene: TRBJ2-7; clone size: once; D gene: NA; V gene: TRBV7-2; CDR3 DNA: TGTGCCAGCAGCTCGCCCGGATTCGAGCAGTACTTC; CDR3 protein: CASSSPGFEQYF
J gene: TRBJ1-2; clone size: many; D gene: NA; V gene: TRBV6-5; CDR3 DNA: TGTGCCAGCAGTTACTTTTACGGATATGGCTACACCTTC; CDR3 protein: CASSYFYGYGYTF
J gene: TRBJ1-5; clone size: once; D gene: TRBD1; V gene: TRBV29-1; CDR3 DNA: TGCAGCGCTCTAACAGGGGGCGGACATCAGCCCCAGCATTTT; CDR3 protein: CSALTGGGHQPQHF
J gene: TRBJ1-5; clone size: few; D gene: TRBD1; V gene: TRBV28; CDR3 DNA: TGTGCCAGCAAGACAGGGGAGGTCCAGCCCCAGCATTTT; CDR3 protein: CASKTGEVQPQHF
J gene: TRBJ2-5; clone size: many; D gene: TRBD2; V gene: TRBV25-1; CDR3 DNA: TGTGCCAGCAGTGAAGTTCGGACTAGGAGGCAAGAGACCCAGTACTTC; CDR3 protein: CASSEVRTRRQETQYF
J gene: TRBJ2-1; clone size: NA; D gene: NA; V gene: TRBV15; CDR3 DNA: TGTGCCACCAGCAGAGATCCTGGGGCCCCCTACAATGAGCAGTTCTTC; CDR3 protein: CATSRDPGAPYNEQFF
J gene: TRBJ2-7; clone size: many; D gene: NA; V gene: TRBV21-1; CDR3 DNA: TGTGCCAGCAGCAAAGCGCTTTACGGAGGATCCTACGAGCAGTACTTC; CDR3 protein: CASSKALYGGSYEQYF
J gene: TRBJ2-7; clone size: many; D gene: NA; V gene: TRBV9; CDR3 DNA: TGTGCCAGCAGCGTAGGAGGGGGAACCTACGAGCAGTACTTC; CDR3 protein: CASSVGGGTYEQYF
J gene: TRBJ1-6; clone size: NA; D gene: NA; V gene: TRBV30; CDR3 DNA: TGTGCCTTACAGGGCGTTGGAAATTCACCCCTCCACTTT; CDR3 protein: CALQGVGNSPLHF
J gene: TRBJ2-5; clone size: many; D gene: NA; V gene: TRBV7-3; CDR3 DNA: TGTGCCAGCAGCTCTGGACTAAGAGAGACCCAGTACTTC; CDR3 protein: CASSSGLRETQYF
J gene: TRBJ1-1; clone size: NA; D gene: TRBD1; V gene: TRBV29-1; CDR3 DNA: TGCAGCGTAGCACCACAGGGGTGGGACACTGAAGCTTTCTTT; CDR3 protein: CSVAPQGWDTEAFF
J gene: TRBJ1-5; clone size: many; D gene: NA; V gene: TRBV15; CDR3 DNA: TGTGCCACCAGCAGAGGCAGGGGAAATCAGCCCCAGCATTTT; CDR3 protein: CATSRGRGNQPQHF
J gene: TRBJ2-5; clone size: many; D gene: NA; V gene: TRBV29-1; CDR3 DNA: TGCAGCGTTGCTCAAGGGGCCCGAGAGACCCAGTACTTC; CDR3 protein: CSVAQGARETQYF
J gene: TRBJ1-6; clone size: many; D gene: TRBD1; V gene: TRBV10-3; CDR3 DNA: TGTGCCATCGGTAAGGACAGGGATAATTCACCCCTCCACTTT; CDR3 protein: CAIGKDRDNSPLHF
J gene: TRBJ2-1; clone size: many; D gene: NA; V gene: TRBV20-1; CDR3 DNA: TGCAGTGCTAGAGAAAGGCTGGAGCAGTTCTTC; CDR3 protein: CSARERLEQFF
J gene: TRBJ2-1; clone size: few; D gene: TRBD2; V gene: TRBV6-5; CDR3 DNA: TGTGCCAGCGGTCTGCGGGGGGCCGGCGGTGAGCAGTTCTTC; CDR3 protein: CASGLRGAGGEQFF
J gene: TRBJ1-6; clone size: NA; D gene: NA; V gene: TRBV9; CDR3 DNA: TGTGCCAGCAGCATCGACAGGCGGGGTTCACCCCTCCACTTT; CDR3 protein: CASSIDRRGSPLHF
J gene: TRBJ2-1; clone size: NA; D gene: NA; V gene: TRBV7-3; CDR3 DNA: TGTGCCAGCAGCTCCAACCCACGTCAGGGAGGCCCTCCTTACAATGAGCAGTTCTTC; CDR3 protein: CASSSNPRQGGPPYNEQFF
J gene: TRBJ2-7; clone size: NA; D gene: TRBD2; V gene: TRBV5-1; CDR3 DNA: TGCGCCAGCAGCTTGGTGGGCCCCACTAGCGGGGGGTCCTACAATGAGCAGTACTTC; CDR3 protein: CASSLVGPTSGGSYNEQYF
J gene: TRBJ2-2; clone size: NA; D gene: NA; V gene: TRBV4-3; CDR3 DNA: TGCGCCAGCAGCCAAGTACACACCGGGGAGCTGTTTTTT; CDR3 protein: CASSQVHTGELFF
J gene: TRBJ2-3; clone size: many; D gene: TRBD1; V gene: TRBV20-1; CDR3 DNA: TGCAGTGCTAGTAAGGGGGCAGTCACAGATACGCAGTATTTT; CDR3 protein: CSASKGAVTDTQYF
J gene: TRBJ1-6; clone size: many; D gene: NA; V gene: TRBV2; CDR3 DNA: TGTGCCAGCACACCAGAGGAAAATTCACCCCTCCACTTT; CDR3 protein: CASTPEENSPLHF
J gene: TRBJ1-1; clone size: few; D gene: TRBD1; V gene: TRBV9; CDR3 DNA: TGTGCCAGCAGCCCGAACAGGGGGCAAGCTTTCTTT; CDR3 protein: CASSPNRGQAFF
J gene: TRBJ1-2; clone size: many; D gene: NA; V gene: TRBV4-2; CDR3 DNA: TGTGCCAGCAGAAAAAACAGATGGACTAACTATGGCTACACCTTC; CDR3 protein: CASRKNRWTNYGYTF
J gene: TRBJ2-7; clone size: many; D gene: TRBD2; V gene: TRBV18; CDR3 DNA: TGTGCCAGCTCACCGGCGTGGGGACAGCTGACTAGCGGGGGGACACTCTCCTACGAGCAGTACTTC; CDR3 protein: CASSPAWGQLTSGGTLSYEQYF
J gene: TRBJ1-2; clone size: few; D gene: TRBD1; V gene: TRBV2; CDR3 DNA: TGTGCCAGCAGAACGACAGGGGTTGGCTATGGCTACACCTTC; CDR3 protein: CASRTTGVGYGYTF
J gene: TRBJ2-7; clone size: many; D gene: TRBD2; V gene: TRBV12-3/TRBV12-4; CDR3 DNA: TGTGCCAGCAGCTTAAGCGGGGGGCCCTACGAGCAGTACTTC; CDR3 protein: CASSLSGGPYEQYF
J gene: TRBJ2-7; clone size: NA; D gene: TRBD2; V gene: TRBV19; CDR3 DNA: TGTGCCAGTAGTATTTCTAGCGGGGGGGCAGCGTACGAGCAGTACTTC; CDR3 protein: CASSISSGGAAYEQYF
J gene: TRBJ2-1; clone size: NA; D gene: NA; V gene: TRBV12-3/TRBV12-4; CDR3 DNA: TGTGCCAGCAGTTTTGTGCAGACCCACAATGAGCAGTTCTTC; CDR3 protein: CASSFVQTHNEQFF